Listed below are T cell receptor beta chains from one sample, sequenced in a study of T cells in Graves' hyperthyroidism and ophthalmopathy. One entry per CDR3 protein results from TCRdb running MiXCR on the multiplex PCR reads. The sample carries hundreds of thousands of distinct CDR3 sequences, 45% recorded once. Sequenced input: peripheral blood or thyroid tissue (not recorded which). The receptors were gathered from an adult man with Graves' disease, either hyperthyroidism or ophthalmopathy (not recorded which). Each CDR3 is given without its conserved first and last residue. Each record gives: V gene, J gene, CDR3 protein.

v_call: TRBV12-3/TRBV12-4; j_call: TRBJ1-4; cdr3_aa: ASSLEGTNEKLF
v_call: TRBV2; j_call: TRBJ1-5; cdr3_aa: ASSPRQEDQPQH
v_call: TRBV29-1; j_call: TRBJ1-3; cdr3_aa: SVGVSSGNTIY
v_call: TRBV6-5; j_call: TRBJ2-7; cdr3_aa: ASRPQGAFGSYEQY
v_call: TRBV19; j_call: TRBJ1-4; cdr3_aa: ASSIAGATNEKLF
v_call: TRBV7-9; j_call: TRBJ2-7; cdr3_aa: ASRSADSPYEQY
v_call: TRBV15; j_call: TRBJ1-1; cdr3_aa: ATSTRDTEAF
v_call: TRBV7-2; j_call: TRBJ2-7; cdr3_aa: ASGADRQRSYEQY
v_call: TRBV5-1; j_call: TRBJ2-7; cdr3_aa: ASSLDSGARYEQY
v_call: TRBV10-3; j_call: TRBJ1-4; cdr3_aa: AIRDGKLF
v_call: TRBV5-5; j_call: TRBJ2-2; cdr3_aa: ASSLVMGNTGELF
v_call: TRBV7-2; j_call: TRBJ1-2; cdr3_aa: ASSYYRGANYGYT
v_call: TRBV2; j_call: TRBJ2-5; cdr3_aa: ASSDGLRETQY
v_call: TRBV15; j_call: TRBJ1-2; cdr3_aa: ATSRGAPGTNYGYT
v_call: TRBV15; j_call: TRBJ2-6; cdr3_aa: ATYRAVVSGANVLT
v_call: TRBV24-1; j_call: TRBJ2-2; cdr3_aa: ANQGTGAGELF
v_call: TRBV29-1; j_call: TRBJ2-2; cdr3_aa: SVEGRYTGELF
v_call: TRBV9; j_call: TRBJ1-3; cdr3_aa: ASSPEAALGNTIY
v_call: TRBV6-4; j_call: TRBJ1-6; cdr3_aa: ASSDSRGSPLH
v_call: TRBV29-1; j_call: TRBJ1-2; cdr3_aa: SVGTGRPYGYT
v_call: TRBV2; j_call: TRBJ1-4; cdr3_aa: ASKSLGEKLF
v_call: TRBV19; j_call: TRBJ2-7; cdr3_aa: ARDILAGGPVYEQY
v_call: TRBV2; j_call: TRBJ2-7; cdr3_aa: AINKGQGANEQY
v_call: TRBV2; j_call: TRBJ1-2; cdr3_aa: ARQVLEYGYT
v_call: TRBV13; j_call: TRBJ2-7; cdr3_aa: ASSQEADRRYEQY
v_call: TRBV29-1; j_call: TRBJ1-1; cdr3_aa: SVELLQDRGVGSAF
v_call: TRBV24-1; j_call: TRBJ2-3; cdr3_aa: ATSDSRGSGTDTQY